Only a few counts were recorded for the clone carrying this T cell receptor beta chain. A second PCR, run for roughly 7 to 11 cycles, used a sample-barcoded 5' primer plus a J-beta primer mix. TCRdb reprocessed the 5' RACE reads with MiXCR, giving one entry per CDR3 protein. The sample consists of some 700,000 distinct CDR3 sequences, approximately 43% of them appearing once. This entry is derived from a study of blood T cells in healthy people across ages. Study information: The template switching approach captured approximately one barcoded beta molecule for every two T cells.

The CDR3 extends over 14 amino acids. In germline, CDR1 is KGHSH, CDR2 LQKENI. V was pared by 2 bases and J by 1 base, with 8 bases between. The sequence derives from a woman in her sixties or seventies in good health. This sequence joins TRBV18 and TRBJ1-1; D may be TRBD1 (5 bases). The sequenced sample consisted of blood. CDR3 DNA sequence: TGTGCCAGCTCACCATCAGGACAGAACACTGAAGCTTTCTTT. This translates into CASSPSGQNTEAFF.